These 15 T cell receptor beta chains share one sample of origin, sequenced in a study of T cell changes during pregnancy in multiple sclerosis. Sequencing used immunoSEQ multiplex PCR; TCRdb keeps in-frame clones, though not all of them. The top ten clones hold around 0.96% of a sample with roughly 24,000 clones, around 86% of them seen once. Here the sequenced sample was CD4+ T cells from peripheral blood mononuclear cells, taken in the second trimester of pregnancy. These receptors were collected from a female donor in good health, enrolled as a control in a pregnancy study.

The rearrangement uses TRBV7-9 and TRBJ2-5; perhaps TRBD1 as D (5 bases). Germline V gene sequence: CDR1 SEHNR, CDR2 FQNEAQ (reference sequence). The CDR3 runs to 14 residues. Between the trimmed V and J ends, which lost 1 base and 1 base, there was a span of 7 bases. The DNA of the CDR3 is TGTGCCAGCAGCTTAGGACAGATCCAAGAGACCCAGTACTTC. It specifies CASSLGQIQETQYF.

The V call is TRBV6-4, the J call TRBJ2-1; 11 bases fit TRBD2. Germline CDR1 reads MRHNA; CDR2 reads SNTAGT. V lost 6 bases, J lost 1 base, and 5 bases stayed unmatched. The CDR3 is 16 residues long. This CDR3 is CASSGSGGGSYNEQFF. The CDR3 DNA sequence: TGTGCCAGCAGCGGTAGCGGGGGGGGTTCCTACAATGAGCAGTTCTTC.

The chain recombines TRBV19 with TRBJ2-4; D may be TRBD1 (6 bases). The CDR3 has 14 amino acids. CDR1 and CDR2 from the germline V gene are LNHDA and SQIVND (reference sequence). With 0 bases removed from V and 10 bases from J, the gap between germline ends came to 13 bases. The CDR3 is CASSIDGGLPIQYF. CDR3 DNA sequence: TGTGCCAGTAGTATAGATGGGGGCCTTCCAATTCAGTACTTC.

V gene TRBV5-6 combines with J gene TRBJ2-5; TRBD1 is a possible D gene (5 bases). Trimming pared 1 base from V and 3 bases from J, leaving 16 bases between. Germline assignment: CDR1 SGHDT and CDR2 YYEEEE. The CDR3 covers 16 residues. Here the CDR3 reads CASSLLVGRAKETQYF. The CDR3 DNA reads as TGTGCCAGCAGCTTGTTAGTGGGGCGCGCGAAAGAGACCCAGTACTTC.

The CDR3 DNA reads TGCGCCAGCAGCCGCAATCCCAGGGGCAGCTCCTACAATGAGCAGTTCTTC. It is translated as CASSRNPRGSSYNEQFF. The V gene is TRBV5-1, the J gene TRBJ2-1; D perhaps matches TRBD1 (6 bases). This CDR3 is built from 17 residues. Germline lookup yields CDR1 SGHRS and CDR2 YFSETQ. V lost 4 bases and J 0 bases, leaving 17 bases between the germline ends.

This chain uses TRBV7-2 with TRBJ1-4, with 8 bases fitting TRBD1. Germline loops: CDR1 SGHTA, CDR2 FQGNSA. CDR3 length equals 16 residues. J gave up 5 bases and V 2 bases, and 7 bases lay outside the gene matches. CDR3 sequence: CASSLQGAQGNEKLFF. In DNA form, the CDR3 reads TGTGCCAGCAGCTTACAGGGGGCGCAAGGGAATGAAAAACTGTTTTTT.

The V gene is TRBV6-5, the J gene TRBJ2-7, with TRBD1 matching 11 bases. Losses at the gene ends were 0 bases for V and 9 bases for J; bases not matched to a gene: 4. CDR3 length equals 14 residues. CDR1 is MNHEY, CDR2 SVGAGI, per germline. CDR3 sequence: CASSYSPGQGVQYF. The DNA for the CDR3 is TGTGCCAGCAGTTACTCTCCGGGACAGGGGGTGCAGTACTTC.

The V gene is TRBV30, the J gene TRBJ1-2, with 8 bases lining up with TRBD1. In germline, CDR1 is GTSNPN, CDR2 SVGIG (reference sequence). There are 15 residues in the CDR3. Germline trimming cut 4 bases from V and 8 bases from J; bases unmatched to any gene: 15. The CDR3 is CAWKTGDRYEGGYTF. CDR3 sequence (DNA): TGTGCCTGGAAGACAGGGGATCGATACGAGGGAGGCTACACCTTC.

The chain joins TRBV11-3 to TRBJ2-5, with D possibly being TRBD2 (6 bases). Germline assignment: CDR1 SGHNT and CDR2 YENEEA. Deletions cut 5 bases from V and 1 base from J, with 8 bases between. CDR3 length equals 13 residues. As DNA, the CDR3 is TGTGCCAGCAGCCCGGGACTCCAAGAGACCCAGTACTTC. Encoded protein: CASSPGLQETQYF.

The rearrangement uses TRBV11-2 and TRBJ2-2; possibly TRBD1 for D (5 bases). V lost 0 bases and J 11 bases, leaving 10 bases between the germline ends. Per the germline V gene, CDR1 is SGHAT and CDR2 is FQNNGV. This CDR3 is 13 amino acids long. The CDR3 DNA follows: TGTGCCAGCAGCTTAGATCGACAGACCGAGCTGTTTTTT. It yields the protein CASSLDRQTELFF.

The chain has TRBV11-3 and TRBJ1-4; D may be TRBD1 (5 bases). CDR3 length equals 15 residues. Germline V lookup: CDR1 SGHNT, CDR2 YENEEA. Trimming cost V 5 bases and J 0 bases, with 10 bases left between them. The CDR3 coding sequence is TGTGCCAGCAGCAAAGGGGCAGCAACTAATGAAAAACTGTTTTTT. It encodes CASSKGAATNEKLFF.

The chain is built from TRBV18 and TRBJ1-1; tentatively, D is TRBD1 (5 bases). V gave up 0 bases and J gave up 3 bases, with 23 bases separating them. CDR1 and CDR2 (germline): KGHSH, LQKENI. This CDR3 region has 19 residues. CDR3 in DNA: TGTGCCAGCTCACCACCTTTCCTTCGGGGGTTGAATTCAGACACTGAAGCTTTCTTT. Translation: CASSPPFLRGLNSDTEAFF.

The V gene is TRBV2, the J gene TRBJ2-1; 7 bases line up with TRBD1. This CDR3 contains 16 residues. CDR1 and CDR2 (germline): SNHLY, FYNNEI. With 1 base clipped from V and 3 bases from J, the junction kept 6 bases outside the gene matches. CDR3 sequence reads: CASSEGATGIYNEQFF. The DNA for the CDR3 is TGTGCCAGCAGTGAAGGAGCGACAGGGATCTACAATGAGCAGTTCTTC. The whole variable domain, remainder taken from reference TRBV2 and TRBJ2-1, is EPEVTQTPSHQVTQMGQEVILRCVPISNHLYFYWYRQILGQKVEFLVSFYNNEISEKSEIFDDQFSVERPDGSNFTLKIRSTKLEDSAMYFCASSEGATGIYNEQFFGPGTRLTVL.

This clone was counted once. This chain links TRBV7-8 with TRBJ1-3; D not certain. V was trimmed by 5 bases and J by 4 bases, leaving 9 bases between them. Per germline, CDR1 SGHVS and CDR2 FQNEAQ. This CDR3 spans 13 amino acids. CDR3 loop: CASSPPRGNTIYF. CDR3 nucleotide sequence: TGTGCCAGCAGCCCGCCGAGGGGAAACACCATATATTTT.

The rearrangement uses TRBV7-2 and TRBJ1-2; tentatively, D is TRBD1 (6 bases). The V end lost 5 bases, the J end lost 8 bases, and 15 bases lay between the germline ends. CDR1 is SGHTA and CDR2 is FQGNSA in the germline V gene. The CDR3 sequence is 13 residues long. The CDR3 spells CASSPAGGGGYTF. Here the CDR3 DNA reads TGTGCCAGCAGCCCGGCGGGGGGGGGCGGCTACACCTTC.